This record concerns one TCR beta chain sequence. The antigen is not known. Treatment was busulfan-fludarabine conditioning, a marrow graft, and cyclophosphamide on days +3 and +4. These data come from a study of T cells after posttransplantation cyclophosphamide. Using immunoSEQ multiplex PCR, the repertoire was profiled, and TCRdb retains in-frame clones only, with some absent. Among some 8,500 clones listed, more than 75% were seen once. Overall study findings and caveats: Blood and skin or GI T cell repertoires showed limited TRB overlap. Later blood repertoires were often dominated by clones from the donor CD8+ memory compartment. After PTCy, TRB diversity resembled that of CNI/methotrexate controls.

The clonotype comes from a female patient between 40 and 55 years old who received an allogeneic stem cell transplant from an unrelated donor, was CMV-positive, and had no GVHD. Some T cells may be graft donor cells. The starting material was PBMCs, obtained after allogeneic stem cell transplant with posttransplant cyclophosphamide.

In DNA form, the CDR3 reads TGTGCCAGCAGCTCACAAAGGGGCAATGAGCAGTTCTTC. It encodes CASSSQRGNEQFF. The rearrangement links TRBV7-2 to TRBJ2-1, with D possibly TRBD1 on 5 matching bases. CDR3 size: 13 residues. V was cut by 4 bases and J by 6 bases, with 10 bases left in between. The germline CDR1 and CDR2 sequences are SGHTA and FQGNSA. Supplemented by reference TRBV7-2 and TRBJ2-1, the full variable domain reads GAGVSQSPSNKVTEKGKDVELRCDPISGHTALYWYRQSLGQGLEFLIYFQGNSAPDKSGLPSDRFSAERTGGSVSTLTIQRTQQEDSAVYLCASSSQRGNEQFFGPGTRLTVL.